These 11 T cell receptor beta chains were sequenced from one sample in a study of blood T cells in healthy people across ages. Combining a sample-barcoded 5' primer with a J-beta primer mix, a second PCR ran for 7 to 11 cycles. TCRdb reprocessed the 5' RACE reads via MiXCR and lists one record per CDR3 protein. The sample lists more than 700,000 distinct CDR3 sequences; 50% to 65% were seen once. Sequenced sample: blood. These receptors were collected from a man aged 80 or over in good health.

This clonotype has just a few counts. V gene TRBV5-1 combines with J gene TRBJ2-5, with D perhaps assigned TRBD1 or TRBD2 (5 bases each). In germline, CDR1 is SGHRS, CDR2 YFSETQ. V was clipped by 0 bases and J by 11 bases, with 23 bases between them. CDR3 length: 16 residues. The CDR3 protein is CASSLGESGPYNEQYF. The CDR3 bases are TGCGCCAGCAGCTTGGGAGAGTCGGGGCCCTACAATGAGCAGTACTTC. The full variable domain, with the rest looked up from reference TRBV5-1 and TRBJ2-5, is KAGVTQTPRYLIKTRGQQVTLSCSPISGHRSVSWYQQTPGQGLQFLFEYFSETQRNKGNFPGRFSGRQFSNSRSEMNVSTLELGDSALYLCASSLGESGPYNEQYFGPGTRLLVL.

The chain combines TRBV20-1 with TRBJ2-1, with D unresolved. The CDR3 is 14 amino acids. Germline V gives CDR1 DFQATT, CDR2 SNEGSKA (reference sequence). V lost 2 bases and J 1 base, leaving 9 bases between the germline ends. CDR3 loop: CSARQPVSYNEQFF. As DNA, the CDR3 is TGCAGTGCTAGACAGCCCGTGTCCTACAATGAGCAGTTCTTC.

V gene TRBV6-6 combines with J gene TRBJ2-7; 7 positions match TRBD2. CDR1 is MNHNY, CDR2 SVGAGI, per germline (reference sequence). V shed 4 bases and J 6 bases; nucleotides not matched to a gene: 9. The CDR3 consists of 14 residues. The CDR3 region is CASSSDGGRGEQYF. In DNA, the CDR3 is TGTGCCAGCAGTTCTGATGGCGGGAGAGGCGAGCAGTACTTC.

This clonotype was seen a single time. The chain links TRBV3-1 to TRBJ1-2, with no clear D. CDR1 and CDR2 (germline): LGHDT, YNNKEL (reference sequence). This CDR3 contains 16 residues. Trimming pared 2 bases from V and 6 bases from J, leaving 19 bases between. CDR3 DNA sequence: TGTGCCAGCAGCCAAAGAGCCGGGATCTCGGGTAATGGCTACACCTTC. Protein: CASSQRAGISGNGYTF.

The CDR3 nucleotides read TGCAGCGTTGAAGAATCTCAGCCTAGCGGGAGGGTCAATGAGCAGTTCTTC. It translates to CSVEESQPSGRVNEQFF. The chain links TRBV29-1 to TRBJ2-1, with 12 positions matching TRBD2. This CDR3 is built from 17 residues. After removal of 0 bases from V and 6 bases from J, the junction contained 9 bases not matched to a gene. The V gene's germline CDR1 is SQVTM and CDR2 ANQGSEA.

This clonotype was found many times. This chain links TRBV29-1 with TRBJ2-3, with D uncertain. V lost 1 base, J lost 6 bases, and 20 bases lay in between. Per the germline V gene, CDR1 is SQVTM and CDR2 is ANQGSEA. CDR3 length: 16 residues. Here the CDR3 DNA reads TGCAGCGTTGAAGGGTACGAGATAGAGAAGGCCGATACGCAGTATTTT. This codes for CSVEGYEIEKADTQYF.

Details on this clonotype: Relative to the germline gene, one junction end is altered; a read error may explain this. The V gene is TRBV2, the J gene TRBJ2-1, with 8 bases fitting TRBD2. The CDR3 is 14 amino acids. The V gene's germline CDR1 is SNHLY and CDR2 FYNNEI. The DNA for the CDR3 is TGTGCCAGCTTTCGGCTAGCGGGTTACAATGAGCGGTTCTTC. This encodes CASFRLAGYNERFF.

Concerning this clonotype itself: One junction end disagrees with the germline gene, perhaps due to a read error. The chain recombines TRBV20-1 with TRBJ2-5, with no clear D. The CDR3 has 12 residues. Germline V gene sequence: CDR1 DFQATT, CDR2 SNEGSKA (reference sequence). The CDR3 region is CSASGSQETRYF. As DNA, the CDR3 is TGCAGTGCTAGCGGCAGCCAAGAGACCCGGTACTTC.

The chain recombines TRBV7-9 with TRBJ2-4, with D perhaps TRBD2 (5 bases). With the DNA end fitting TRBJ2-7 better, the J assignment may be wrong. From germline, CDR1 is SEHNR and CDR2 FQNEAQ (reference sequence). The CDR3 is made up of 14 amino acids. CDR3 nucleotides: TGTGCCAGCAGCTTAGCGGGAGACCACTACGAGCAGTACTTC. This gives the protein CASSLAGDHYEQYF.

This clonotype has a handful of counts. The chain links TRBV12-3 or TRBV12-4 to TRBJ2-1, with D possibly being TRBD1 or TRBD2 (5 bases each). The CDR3 extends over 16 amino acids. The ends were cut back, 5 bases at V and 3 bases at J, with 17 bases in the middle. The CDR3 region has the DNA TGTGCCAGCAGTCCTCCCGCTGGGACGAACTACAATGAGCAGTTCTTC. This encodes CASSPPAGTNYNEQFF.

A note on this clonotype: One junction end does not reproduce the germline sequence, and a read error may be involved. The chain is built from TRBV29-1 and TRBJ2-3; 7 bases are a match to TRBD2. CDR1 and CDR2 (germline): SQVTM, ANQGSEA. The CDR3 loop spans 14 amino acids. The CDR3 DNA follows: TGCAGTATGGGGTCGGGAGGAGGGCCAGATATGCAGTATTTT. It yields the protein CSMGSGGGPDMQYF.